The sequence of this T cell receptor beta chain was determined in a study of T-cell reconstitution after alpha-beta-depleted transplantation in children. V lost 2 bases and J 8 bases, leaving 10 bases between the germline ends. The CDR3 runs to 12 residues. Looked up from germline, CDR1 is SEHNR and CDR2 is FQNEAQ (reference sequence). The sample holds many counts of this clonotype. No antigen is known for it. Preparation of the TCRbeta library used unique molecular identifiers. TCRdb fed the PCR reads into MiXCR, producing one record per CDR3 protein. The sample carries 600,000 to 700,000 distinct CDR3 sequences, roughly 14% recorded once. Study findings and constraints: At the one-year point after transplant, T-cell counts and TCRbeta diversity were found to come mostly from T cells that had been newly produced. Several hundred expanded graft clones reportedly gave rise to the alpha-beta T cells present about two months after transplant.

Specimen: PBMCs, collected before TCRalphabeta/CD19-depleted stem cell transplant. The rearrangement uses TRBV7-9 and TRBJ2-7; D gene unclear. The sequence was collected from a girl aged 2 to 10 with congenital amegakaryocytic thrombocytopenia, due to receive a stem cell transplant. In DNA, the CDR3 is TGTGCCAGCAGCTTACGCCCTAACCAGCAGTACTTC. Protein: CASSLRPNQQYF.